The next 14 T cell receptor beta chains were all read from a single sample in a study of T cells in Graves' hyperthyroidism and ophthalmopathy. TCR beta CDR3 sequences were amplified from RNA transcripts. A set of HTBI primers served as the primers for a first-round RT-PCR of the TCR CDR3. From the multiplex PCR reads, TCRdb called clonotypes with MiXCR, one entry per CDR3 protein. The top ten clones hold 15% to 20% of a sample with about 500,000 distinct CDR3 sequences, 13% to 15% of them seen once. Sequencing was done on a sample of blood. The source of these receptors is a woman between 18 and 29 years old with Graves' hyperthyroidism.

This clonotype was detected ten times or more. The chain couples TRBV30 to TRBJ1-2; possibly TRBD1 for D (6 bases). The CDR3 is made up of 14 amino acids. Trimming removed 0 bases from V and 0 bases from J, with 8 bases in between. The V gene's germline CDR1 is GTSNPN and CDR2 SVGIG (reference sequence). CDR3 amino acids: CAWSVRGSNYGYTF. CDR3 nucleotide sequence: TGTGCCTGGAGTGTAAGGGGGTCTAACTATGGCTACACCTTC. The variable domain in full, completed from reference TRBV30 and TRBJ1-2, reads SQTIHQWPATLVQPVGSPLSLECTVEGTSNPNLYWYRQAAGRGLQLLFYSVGIGQISSEVPQNLSASRPQDRQFILSSKKLLLSDSGFYLCAWSVRGSNYGYTFGSGTRLTVV.

The chain recombines TRBV29-1 with TRBJ1-5; perhaps TRBD1 as D (6 bases). Germline V gene data show CDR1 as SQVTM and CDR2 as ANQGSEA. The CDR3 loop spans 13 amino acids. Deletions cut 4 bases from V and 2 bases from J, with 9 bases between. CDR3 in amino acids: CSVGRGGNQPQHF. The CDR3, as DNA: TGCAGCGTTGGCAGGGGCGGCAATCAGCCCCAGCATTTT.

Many counts were recorded for this clonotype. The chain carries TRBV20-1 and TRBJ2-3, with 7 bases fitting TRBD2. Looked up from germline, CDR1 is DFQATT and CDR2 is SNEGSKA (reference sequence). After removal of 7 bases from V and 4 bases from J, the junction contained 5 bases not matched to a gene. This CDR3 has 12 residues. CDR3 nucleotide sequence: TGCAGTGTCGCGGGAGAAGCAGATACGCAGTATTTT. As protein: CSVAGEADTQYF.

This clonotype occurred a few times. The chain has TRBV7-3 and TRBJ2-2; 7 nucleotides match TRBD2. The CDR3 is made up of 12 amino acids. Losses at the gene ends were 8 bases for V and 5 bases for J; bases not matched to a gene: 2. CDR1 SGHTA and CDR2 FQGTGA come from the germline V gene. The CDR3 is CASRGSTGELFF. CDR3 DNA sequence: TGTGCCAGCCGCGGGAGTACCGGGGAGCTGTTTTTT.

This clonotype was counted many times. V usage is TRBV7-8 and J usage is TRBJ1-2; possibly TRBD1 for D (5 bases). The length of the CDR3 is 14 residues. Trimming removed 5 bases from V and 3 bases from J, with 13 bases in between. The V gene's germline CDR1 is SGHVS and CDR2 FQNEAQ. The CDR3 protein is CASSLGGRDYGYTF. Written as DNA, the CDR3 is TGTGCCAGCAGCCTGGGGGGAAGGGACTATGGCTACACCTTC. The full variable domain, rest sourced from reference TRBV7-8 and TRBJ1-2, is GAGVSQSPRYKVAKRGQDVALRCDPISGHVSLFWYQQALGQGPEFLTYFQNEAQLDKSGLPSDRFFAERPEGSVSTLKIQRTQQEDSAVYLCASSLGGRDYGYTFGSGTRLTVV.

The sample holds many counts of this clonotype. The genes are TRBV7-3 and TRBJ1-1; 7 nucleotides agree with TRBD1. This CDR3 is 14 amino acids long. Germline V lookup: CDR1 SGHTA, CDR2 FQGTGA. Unmatched junction bases numbered 5, after V lost 6 bases and J lost 1 base. As DNA, the CDR3 is TGTGCCAGCAGTTTTGGGACAGCGAACACTGAAGCTTTCTTT. Translation gives CASSFGTANTEAFF.

This clonotype has a handful of counts. The V and J genes are TRBV6-5 and TRBJ1-3; possibly TRBD1 for D (5 bases). V was pared by 2 bases and J by 2 bases, with 10 bases between. Germline V gene lookup returns CDR1 MNHEY and CDR2 SVGAGI. The CDR3 is made up of 15 amino acids. CDR3 bases: TGTGCCAGCAGTTACGATGGGGGACCTGGAAACACCATATATTTT. Amino acid sequence: CASSYDGGPGNTIYF.

In this sample, this clonotype turned up many times. The chain links TRBV12-3 or TRBV12-4 to TRBJ2-1; 9 bases are a match to TRBD2. The CDR3 is 14 amino acids. J lost 7 bases, V lost 6 bases, and 7 bases had no gene match. The CDR3: CASSVAGAWNEQFF. For the CDR3, the DNA is TGTGCCAGCAGCGTAGCGGGAGCTTGGAATGAGCAGTTCTTC.

The V gene is TRBV28, the J gene TRBJ2-3; D gene ambiguous. With 10 bases removed from V and 1 base from J, the gap between germline ends came to 12 bases. CDR3 length equals 13 residues. CDR1 MDHEN and CDR2 SYDVKM come from the germline V gene. CDR3 nucleotides: TGTGCCACCTCTGGCGGACGCACAGATACGCAGTATTTT. Translation gives CATSGGRTDTQYF.

CDR3 coding DNA: TGTGCCAGCAGCAAAGGTAGCGGAACTCGGAATGAGCAGTTCTTC. Protein sequence: CASSKGSGTRNEQFF. This rearrangement joins TRBV5-8 to TRBJ2-1; D is perhaps TRBD2 (6 bases). Germline V gene lookup returns CDR1 SGHTS and CDR2 YDEGEE. The CDR3 runs to 15 residues. The ends were cut back, 4 bases at V and 7 bases at J, with 18 bases in the middle.

There are many counts of this clonotype. The V call is TRBV19, the J call TRBJ1-2; 7 nucleotides line up with TRBD1. J was trimmed by 4 bases and V by 7 bases; bases with no gene match: 15. Per germline, CDR1 LNHDA and CDR2 SQIVND (reference sequence). The CDR3 is 16 residues long. CDR3 coding DNA: TGTGCCAGTACCTGGCGACAGGGAGGGGATGGCTATGGCTACACCTTC. It yields the protein CASTWRQGGDGYGYTF.

The table lists this clonotype with many counts. The chain employs TRBV12-3 or TRBV12-4 and TRBJ1-5; D not certain. V was pared by 5 bases and J by 5 bases, with 13 bases between. CDR3 length: 14 amino acids. CDR3 in amino acids: CASSHSGLHQPQHF. Written as DNA, the CDR3 is TGTGCCAGCAGTCACTCAGGACTCCATCAGCCCCAGCATTTT.

Ten or more counts support this clonotype. This sequence joins TRBV2 and TRBJ2-2; perhaps TRBD2 as D (5 bases). The CDR3 is 13 residues long. Trimming took off 8 bases at V and 7 bases at J, with 14 bases between the two ends. In germline, CDR1 is SNHLY, CDR2 FYNNEI. For the CDR3, the DNA is TGTGCCAGCCGGGAAACCGAAAGCGGGGAGCTGTTTTTT. This translates into CASRETESGELFF. The entire variable domain, with the rest obtained from reference TRBV2 and TRBJ2-2, is as follows: EPEVTQTPSHQVTQMGQEVILRCVPISNHLYFYWYRQILGQKVEFLVSFYNNEISEKSEIFDDQFSVERPDGSNFTLKIRSTKLEDSAMYFCASRETESGELFFGEGSRLTVL.

This sequence joins TRBV30 and TRBJ2-3; a possible D gene is TRBD1 (6 bases). This CDR3 contains 15 residues. Per the germline V gene, CDR1 is GTSNPN and CDR2 is SVGIG (reference sequence). V shed 2 bases and J shed 0 bases, with 12 bases lying between them. CDR3 sequence: CAWSLGGSSTDTQYF. The CDR3 coding sequence is TGTGCCTGGAGTCTAGGGGGATCTAGCACAGATACGCAGTATTTT.